What follows are 2 T cell receptor beta chains derived from one specimen sequenced in a study of beta chain features in type 1 diabetes. Study results and caveats: Moderate but significant shortening of TCRB CDR3s was recorded in all four CD4+ subsets from Type 1 diabetes patients.

Antigen specificity for these receptors is unknown. The isolated RNA, all of it, was reverse transcribed, so expressed TCRB transcripts were what got sequenced. Libraries were prepared by immunoSEQ multiplex PCR; TCRdb keeps only in-frame clonotypes and omits some of them. Here the sample spans a few hundred thousand clones, around 13% being singletons. The sample was naive CD4+ T cells from blood. These TCRs come from a young woman with type 1 diabetes.

A note on this clone: Other DNA sequences in this specimen translate into the identical CDR3. The chain couples TRBV5-1 to TRBJ1-1; D is ambiguous. The CDR3 contains 13 residues. Germline V gene lookup returns CDR1 SGHRS and CDR2 YFSETQ. Trimming took 0 bases from V and 1 from J, leaving 4 bases between them. CDR3 bases: TGCGCCAGCAGCTTGGCAGGGAACACTGAAGCTTTCTTT. It specifies CASSLAGNTEAFF.

The chain carries TRBV2 and TRBJ1-1; 9 bases are shared with TRBD1. CDR1 is SNHLY, CDR2 FYNNEI, per germline. The CDR3 loop spans 14 amino acids. J gave up 1 base and V 7 bases, and 4 bases lay outside the gene matches. CDR3 loop: CASIMGQGNTEAFF. The CDR3, as DNA: TGTGCCAGCATTATGGGACAGGGGAACACTGAAGCTTTCTTT.